The source of this T cell receptor beta chain is a study of shared clonotypes between healthy human individuals. Study summary: There were three CD4 naive, three CD4 memory, two CD8 naive and one CD8 memory plates per donor. Regarding the study as a whole: Of the naive CD4 clonotypes, roughly 5.5% were shared across several donors.

Execution of the assay was at deep level. Per the original data handling: From ImmunoSEQ came sequences covering only the junction and carrying no quality scores, so filtering differed. Repertoires were generated with immunoSEQ multiplex PCR, while TCRdb's copy carries only in-frame clones and drops some. D and trimming come from the DNA, and the V and J calls and clone size come from that table. The table includes around 1,900,000 clones, roughly 95% detected once. Regarding this clone: Its target is not known.

The CDR3 length is 16 residues. Germline V gene lookup returns CDR1 SSHAT and CDR2 FNYEAQ (reference sequence). The V and J ends lost 3 bases and 7 bases, in that order; junction bases with no gene match: 10. The naive CD8 fraction comprised CD45RO-negative cells positively selected for CCR7 and excluded terminally differentiated effector memory CD45RA+ cells. This chain links TRBV7-7 with TRBJ2-2; 8 bases agree with TRBD1. Input material: naive CD8+ T cells from PBMCs. The TCR originated in a man younger than 35 in good health. Some clones in this sample may be carry-over from other donors' samples. The CDR3 DNA is TGTGCCAGCAGCTTTTTCCCCGGGACAGGCTACGGGGAGCTGTTTTTT. Residues: CASSFFPGTGYGELFF. Filled out from reference TRBV7-7 and TRBJ2-2, the complete variable domain reads GAGVSQSPRYKVTKRGQDVTLRCDPISSHATLYWYQQALGQGPEFLTYFNYEAQPDKSGLPSDRFSAERPEGSISTLTIQRTEQRDSAMYRCASSFFPGTGYGELFFGEGSRLTVL.